This TCR beta chain was captured in a study of Graves' ophthalmopathy and Graves' hyperthyroidism. This clonotype was seen many times. Trimming stripped 6 bases from V and 5 bases from J, with 13 bases between. This CDR3 has 14 amino acids. The germline V gene encodes CDR1 MNHEY and CDR2 SVGAGI. The TCR beta CDR3 regions underwent amplification from RNA transcripts. HTBI primers primed a first-round RT-PCR, and a second-round multiplex PCR followed. TCRdb used MiXCR to reprocess the multiplex PCR reads, holding one entry per CDR3 protein. The repertoire holds about 1.1 million distinct CDR3 sequences, with roughly 35% as singletons. Each hyperthyroidism patient was newly diagnosed, with under 2 months' duration, and aged 18 to 65.

The sequence was collected from an adult man with Graves' hyperthyroidism. The rearrangement joins TRBV6-5 to TRBJ1-4, with D possibly TRBD1 on 5 matching bases. The material sequenced was peripheral blood or thyroid tissue (not recorded which). This CDR3 is CASRPRGSNEKLFF. In nucleotides, the CDR3 is TGTGCCAGCAGACCCCGGGGCAGCAATGAAAAACTGTTTTTT.